These 30 T cell receptor beta chains were sequenced from one sample in a study of OX40 agonist ivuxolimab in advanced cancers. Clones were sequenced by immunoSEQ multiplex PCR, and TCRdb holds only the in-frame ones, with some missing. The sample lists 35,000 to 40,000 clones, 89% occurring once. Here the sequenced sample was CD4+ or CD8+ T cells sorted from blood, taken in a trial of the OX40 agonist ivuxolimab. The receptors stem from an adult with an advanced solid tumor such as melanoma, head and neck, liver or kidney cancer.

V and J are TRBV30 and TRBJ2-7; TRBD2 aligns across 8 bases. The germline gives CDR1 GTSNPN, CDR2 SVGIG (reference sequence). V shed 1 base and J 5 bases; nucleotides not matched to a gene: 16. The CDR3 covers 17 residues. CDR3 coding DNA: TGTGCCTGGAGTGCCCGACCCGGGACTAGAGCCGGCAACGAGCAGTACTTC. Translating it yields CAWSARPGTRAGNEQYF. Supplemented by reference TRBV30 and TRBJ2-7, the full variable domain reads SQTIHQWPATLVQPVGSPLSLECTVEGTSNPNLYWYRQAAGRGLQLLFYSVGIGQISSEVPQNLSASRPQDRQFILSSKKLLLSDSGFYLCAWSARPGTRAGNEQYFGPGTRLTVT.

The rearrangement uses TRBV30 and TRBJ1-5; the D is unclear. V dropped 1 base and J dropped 5 bases, with 9 bases sitting between them. Looked up from germline, CDR1 is GTSNPN and CDR2 is SVGIG (reference sequence). CDR3 size: 13 residues. In DNA, the CDR3 is TGTGCCTGGAGTGGAGGGTCCGATCAGCCCCAGCATTTT. Protein product: CAWSGGSDQPQHF. The whole variable domain, remainder taken from reference TRBV30 and TRBJ1-5, is SQTIHQWPATLVQPVGSPLSLECTVEGTSNPNLYWYRQAAGRGLQLLFYSVGIGQISSEVPQNLSASRPQDRQFILSSKKLLLSDSGFYLCAWSGGSDQPQHFGDGTRLSIL.

The rearrangement joins TRBV27 to TRBJ1-3; D remains unclear. The CDR3 totals 17 residues. V was pared by 3 bases and J by 3 bases, with 18 bases between. The germline V gene has CDR1 MNHEY and CDR2 SMNVEV (reference sequence). For the CDR3, the DNA is TGTGCCAGCAGTTTCAGTGGCAGTCCTTCACTTGGAAACACCATATATTTT. The encoded protein is CASSFSGSPSLGNTIYF.

V and J are TRBV30 and TRBJ1-5; D uncertain. Trimming stripped 0 bases from V and 0 bases from J, with 9 bases between. The CDR3 loop spans 15 amino acids. Germline V gene lookup returns CDR1 GTSNPN and CDR2 SVGIG (reference sequence). Written as DNA, the CDR3 is TGTGCCTGGAGTGTAGGAACGGCTAGCAATCAGCCCCAGCATTTT. Its protein product is CAWSVGTASNQPQHF.

V gene TRBV6-6 combines with J gene TRBJ1-1; unclear D gene. Germline V gene data show CDR1 as MNHNY and CDR2 as SVGAGI (reference sequence). Trimming left V 0 bases short and J 6 bases short, with 5 bases between. The CDR3 spans 12 residues. The CDR3 protein is CASSYSGSEAFF. The CDR3 DNA sequence: TGTGCCAGCAGTTACTCCGGATCTGAAGCTTTCTTT.

The genes are TRBV5-6 and TRBJ2-1; TRBD1 matches 8 bases. With V trimmed by 6 bases and J by 2 bases, 7 bases remained unmatched. This CDR3 region has 15 residues. Germline V gene lookup returns CDR1 SGHDT and CDR2 YYEEEE. CDR3 sequence reads: CASNGQGSAYNEQFF. The CDR3 DNA sequence: TGTGCCAGCAACGGACAGGGATCTGCCTACAATGAGCAGTTCTTC.

J is TRBJ1-2 and V is TRBV19; D gene ambiguous. The germline V gene encodes CDR1 LNHDA and CDR2 SQIVND (reference sequence). The V end lost 1 base, the J end lost 8 bases, and 17 bases lay between the germline ends. The CDR3 is 15 amino acids. The chain's CDR3 is CASSIVEDSLGGYTF. The CDR3 nucleotides read TGTGCCAGTAGTATAGTCGAGGACTCCCTGGGCGGCTACACCTTC.

This chain connects TRBV4-1 to TRBJ2-5, with 7 nucleotides matching TRBD2. Looked up from germline, CDR1 is MGHRA and CDR2 is YSYEKL. The CDR3 has 14 residues. The junction had 4 bases not matched to a gene; V was cut back by 4 bases and J by 2 bases. DNA for the CDR3: TGCGCCAGCAGCCGACCGGGACTACAAGAGACCCAGTACTTC. It yields the protein CASSRPGLQETQYF.

This clone was seen a single time. V gene TRBV4-1 combines with J gene TRBJ2-7, with 7 bases lining up with TRBD2. There are 15 residues in the CDR3. V shed 4 bases, J shed 2 bases, and the junction held 8 bases outside the gene matches. Germline V gene data show CDR1 as MGHRA and CDR2 as YSYEKL. The CDR3 nucleotides are TGCGCCAGCAGCCCGCGGGACTACCCGACCTACGAGCAGTACTTC. Protein sequence: CASSPRDYPTYEQYF.

This clone was observed a few times. The chain combines TRBV6-5 with TRBJ1-2; D is uncertain. The CDR3 runs 11 residues. The V end lost 6 bases, the J end lost 7 bases, and 9 bases lay between the germline ends. Germline V gene lookup returns CDR1 MNHEY and CDR2 SVGAGI. CDR3 sequence (DNA): TGTGCCAGCAGGACGAACAGTGGCTACACCTTC. It is translated as CASRTNSGYTF.

The gene calls are TRBV9 and TRBJ2-5; the D gene is possibly TRBD2 (7 bases). CDR3 length equals 17 residues. Germline assignment: CDR1 SGDLS and CDR2 YYNGEE. V dropped 3 bases and J dropped 4 bases, with 22 bases sitting between them. CDR3: CASSAGGREWEGETQYF. The CDR3 nucleotides read TGTGCCAGCAGCGCGGGGGGCAGGGAGTGGGAAGGAGAGACCCAGTACTTC.

V gene TRBV7-8 combines with J gene TRBJ2-7; TRBD1 might be the D (6 bases). The CDR3 extends over 13 amino acids. The V end lost 4 bases, the J end lost 5 bases, and 12 bases lay between the germline ends. The V gene's germline CDR1 is SGHVS and CDR2 FQNEAQ. CDR3 sequence (DNA): TGTGCCAGCAGCTCCCTGACAGGACACGAGCAGTACTTC. Amino acid sequence: CASSSLTGHEQYF.

This clone was detected once. V usage is TRBV5-1 and J usage is TRBJ2-7, with D uncertain. The germline V gene has CDR1 SGHRS and CDR2 YFSETQ. V lost 4 bases and J lost 0, with 17 bases in between. The CDR3 runs to 16 residues. The CDR3: CASSPGSATLSYEQYF. The CDR3 DNA follows: TGCGCCAGCAGCCCCGGCTCAGCGACCCTCTCCTACGAGCAGTACTTC.

The chain is built from TRBV4-1 and TRBJ2-7; D gene unclear. This CDR3 is built from 14 residues. V lost 4 bases to trimming and J lost 2 bases, with 12 bases between them. Germline-derived CDR1 and CDR2 are MGHRA and YSYEKL. The CDR3 protein is CASSLRAVTYEQYF. The CDR3 DNA is TGCGCCAGCAGCCTCCGAGCAGTAACCTACGAGCAGTACTTC.

The genes are TRBV13 and TRBJ2-7, with TRBD2 matching 10 bases. The CDR3 contains 15 residues. J gave up 4 bases and V 5 bases, and 8 bases lay outside the gene matches. Germline values: CDR1 PRHDT, CDR2 FYEKMQ (reference sequence). Here the CDR3 DNA reads TGTGCCAGCAGCAACGGAGCGGGGGGGCGATACGAGCAGTACTTC. Encoded protein: CASSNGAGGRYEQYF.

The CDR3 DNA follows: TGTGCCAGCAGCTTAGGGACCTACGAGCAGTACTTC. It specifies CASSLGTYEQYF. The chain links TRBV7-8 to TRBJ2-7; D not resolved. The CDR3 is 12 amino acids. Germline V gene lookup returns CDR1 SGHVS and CDR2 FQNEAQ. The V end lost 1 base, the J end lost 2 bases, and 3 bases lay between the germline ends.

J is TRBJ1-1 and V is TRBV14; D remains unclear. The CDR3 totals 11 residues. Germline lookup yields CDR1 SGHDN and CDR2 FVKESK. Trimming pared 0 bases from V and 9 bases from J, leaving 5 bases between. The CDR3 is CASSQDFKAFF. In DNA form, the CDR3 reads TGTGCCAGCAGCCAAGATTTCAAAGCTTTCTTT. Combining the CDR3 with reference TRBV14 and TRBJ1-1 gives the whole variable domain EAGVTQFPSHSVIEKGQTVTLRCDPISGHDNLYWYRRVMGKEIKFLLHFVKESKQDESGMPNNRFLAERTGGTYSTLKVQPAELEDSGVYFCASSQDFKAFFGQGTRLTVV.

The gene calls are TRBV7-9 and TRBJ2-3, with D perhaps TRBD2 (6 bases). The germline CDR1 and CDR2 sequences are SEHNR and FQNEAQ (reference sequence). V dropped 7 bases and J dropped 3 bases, with 14 bases sitting between them. The CDR3 extends over 14 amino acids. The CDR3 region has the DNA TGTGCCAGCATCTCGGAGGGTAAGACAGATACGCAGTATTTT. Translated, it gives CASISEGKTDTQYF.

The chain uses TRBV27 and TRBJ1-5, with D perhaps TRBD1 (5 bases). Germline assignment: CDR1 MNHEY and CDR2 SMNVEV (reference sequence). The V gene lost 3 bases and the J gene lost 6 bases, with 15 bases spanning the gap. The CDR3 totals 15 residues. The CDR3 DNA follows: TGTGCCAGCAGTTTGGGACCCCTCTTGGGTCAGCCCCAGCATTTT. Its translation: CASSLGPLLGQPQHF.

The chain recombines TRBV5-6 with TRBJ2-5; no clear D gene. CDR1 is SGHDT, CDR2 YYEEEE, per germline. This CDR3 is built from 11 residues. Trimming removed 3 bases from V and 10 bases from J, with 10 bases in between. CDR3 bases: TGTGCCAGCAGCTCCGGGTTGGGCCAGTACTTC. This codes for CASSSGLGQYF.

This rearrangement joins TRBV6-4 to TRBJ2-3; 9 nucleotides agree with TRBD1. This CDR3 has 15 amino acids. Looked up from germline, CDR1 is MRHNA and CDR2 is SNTAGT. The V gene end was trimmed by 3 bases and the J gene end by 3 bases; junction bases not matched to a gene: 4. The CDR3 loop reads CASSEGTGLTDTQYF. In DNA form, the CDR3 reads TGTGCCAGCAGTGAAGGGACAGGGTTGACAGATACGCAGTATTTT.

The chain has TRBV7-8 and TRBJ2-2; the match to TRBD1 covers 11 bases. The CDR3 is 17 amino acids. Germline V gene lookup returns CDR1 SGHVS and CDR2 FQNEAQ. The J segment lost 7 bases and the V segment lost 5 bases, leaving 12 bases of the junction unmatched. The CDR3 loop reads CASSPWDRGDYGGELFF. The CDR3 nucleotides are TGTGCCAGCAGCCCTTGGGACAGGGGGGATTATGGCGGGGAGCTGTTTTTT.

The genes are TRBV7-2 and TRBJ2-7; the match to TRBD2 covers 7 bases. The germline CDR1 and CDR2 sequences are SGHTA and FQGNSA. Trimming took 0 bases from V and 6 from J; bases not matched to a gene: 11. This CDR3 region has 16 residues. CDR3 region: CASSLALSGPAAEQYF. CDR3 nucleotides: TGTGCCAGCAGCTTAGCGCTTAGCGGGCCCGCGGCCGAGCAGTACTTC.

The rearrangement uses TRBV7-9 and TRBJ2-3; TRBD1 is a possible D gene (6 bases). Between the trimmed V and J ends, which lost 11 bases and 1 base, there was a span of 16 bases. The CDR3 extends over 14 amino acids. The germline V gene encodes CDR1 SEHNR and CDR2 FQNEAQ (reference sequence). CDR3 bases: TGTGCCTGGCCCGTGGGGGCCCGCACAGATACGCAGTATTTT. This gives the protein CAWPVGARTDTQYF.

V gene TRBV4-3 combines with J gene TRBJ1-2; weak D call: TRBD1 (6 bases). Germline V gene data show CDR1 as LGHNA and CDR2 as YSLEER. The CDR3 has 14 amino acids. Trimming removed 0 bases from V and 3 bases from J, with 8 bases in between. This CDR3 reads CASSQDRGDYGYTF. Here the CDR3 DNA reads TGCGCCAGCAGCCAAGACAGGGGAGACTATGGCTACACCTTC.

V gene TRBV2 combines with J gene TRBJ2-1; 7 nucleotides match TRBD1. The CDR3 is 13 residues long. Trimming took 5 bases from V and 6 from J; bases not matched to a gene: 4. Germline loops: CDR1 SNHLY, CDR2 FYNNEI. CDR3 loop: CASSRGTVNEQFF. CDR3 in DNA: TGTGCCAGCAGTAGGGGGACAGTCAATGAGCAGTTCTTC.

The V call is TRBV7-2, the J call TRBJ2-1, with TRBD2 as a possible D gene (7 bases). V was clipped by 2 bases and J by 9 bases, with 17 bases between them. Germline lookup yields CDR1 SGHTA and CDR2 FQGNSA. This CDR3 contains 15 residues. The CDR3 reads CASSLFGGASGEQFF. CDR3 coding DNA: TGTGCCAGCAGCTTATTTGGGGGGGCCTCAGGTGAGCAGTTCTTC.

V gene TRBV19 combines with J gene TRBJ2-6; D not certain. Deletions cut 2 bases from V and 3 bases from J, with 2 bases between. Germline V gives CDR1 LNHDA, CDR2 SQIVND (reference sequence). CDR3 size: 13 residues. This chain's CDR3 is CASSIIGANVLTF. The CDR3 bases are TGTGCCAGTAGTATAATTGGGGCCAACGTCCTGACTTTC.

The V gene is TRBV7-8, the J gene TRBJ2-2; D is unclear. V lost 5 bases and J 1 base, leaving 8 bases between the germline ends. CDR3 length equals 14 residues. The germline V gene has CDR1 SGHVS and CDR2 FQNEAQ. The CDR3 region has the DNA TGTGCCAGCAGCCCCTGGGAGAACACCGGGGAGCTGTTTTTT. Translating gives CASSPWENTGELFF.

The V call is TRBV27, the J call TRBJ2-7; no definite D call. Germline V CDR1 and CDR2: MNHEY, SMNVEV (reference sequence). V was cut by 1 base and J by 2 bases, with 12 bases left in between. This CDR3 is built from 15 residues. The CDR3 DNA sequence: TGTGCCAGCAGTTTATTCTTGACCGCGACCTACGAGCAGTACTTC. Translating it yields CASSLFLTATYEQYF.